Included here is one T cell receptor (beta chain) sequence, with context. The data belong to a study of control samples from healthy donors and cancer patients. Germline CDR1 reads KGHSH; CDR2 reads LQKENI. Germline trimming cut 3 bases from V and 11 bases from J; bases unmatched to any gene: 4. The CDR3 runs to 12 residues. The assay was immunoSEQ multiplex PCR, and TCRdb's table has in-frame clones only and misses some. Among some 150,000 clones listed, approximately 91% were seen once. This sequence was found in a man aged 25 to 45 in good health. Sample: blood. The V and J genes are TRBV18 and TRBJ1-1; 9 bases match TRBD1. The CDR3 DNA sequence: TGTGCCAGCTCACCCCTACAGGGGGCGGCTTTCTTT. Its protein product is CASSPLQGAAFF.